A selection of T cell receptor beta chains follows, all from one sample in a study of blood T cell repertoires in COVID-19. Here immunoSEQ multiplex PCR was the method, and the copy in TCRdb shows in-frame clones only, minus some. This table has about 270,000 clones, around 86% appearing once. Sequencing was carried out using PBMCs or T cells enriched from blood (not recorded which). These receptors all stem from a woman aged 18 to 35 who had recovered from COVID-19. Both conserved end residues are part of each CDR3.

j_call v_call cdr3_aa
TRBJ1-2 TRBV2 CASSGTGLWYGYTF
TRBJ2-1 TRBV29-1 CSVGALTSGNEQFF
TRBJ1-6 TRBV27 CASSFRNSPLHF
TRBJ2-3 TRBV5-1 CASSVGGSTDTQYF
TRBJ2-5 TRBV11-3 CASSLGLAGGQETQYF
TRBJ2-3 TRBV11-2 CASSHLHSAPDTQYF
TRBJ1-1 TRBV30 CAWSVLRSNTEAFF
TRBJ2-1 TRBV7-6 CASSLSPSGDYNEQFF
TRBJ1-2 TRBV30 CAWSELSGDGYGYTF
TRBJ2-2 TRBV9 CASRREAGGNTGELFF
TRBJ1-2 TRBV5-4 CASSPLRGSNYGYTF
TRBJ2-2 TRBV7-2 CASSLTRETGELFF
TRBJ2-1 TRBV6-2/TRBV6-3 CASSSLTSGRFLSSYNEQFF
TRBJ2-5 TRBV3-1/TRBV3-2 CASSQDVETQYF
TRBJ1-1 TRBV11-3 CASSLEAGGTEAFF
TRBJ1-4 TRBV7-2 CASSLGPATNEKLFF
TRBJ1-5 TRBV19 CASSMFRSNQPQHF
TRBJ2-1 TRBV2 CASLTGRGANEQFF
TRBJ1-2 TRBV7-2 CASTITGGYGYTF
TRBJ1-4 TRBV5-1 CASSLGTSLGEKLFF
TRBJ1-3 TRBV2 CASRGQGAGNTIYF
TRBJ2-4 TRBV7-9 CASISGSDIQYF
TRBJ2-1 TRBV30 CAWSVQGSQNEQFF
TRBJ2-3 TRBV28 CASIVGGGPTDTQYF
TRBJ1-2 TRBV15 CATSRAAGDGDGYTF
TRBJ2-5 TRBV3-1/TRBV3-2 CASSQGTSGGRTQYF
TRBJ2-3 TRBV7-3 CASSPLAGTSTDTQYF
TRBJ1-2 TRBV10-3 CAISRDSRYGYTF
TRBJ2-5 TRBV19 CASSITSGGGETQYF
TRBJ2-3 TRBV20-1 CSASGRGSTDTQYF
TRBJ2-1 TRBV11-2 CASRQIRTGGNEQFF
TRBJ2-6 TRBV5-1 CASSTGQAGGANVLTF
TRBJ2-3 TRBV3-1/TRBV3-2 CASSQERLADDTDTQYF
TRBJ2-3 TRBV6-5 CASTATLTDTQYF
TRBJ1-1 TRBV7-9 CASSLSARNTEAFF
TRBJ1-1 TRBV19 CASRPGLPNTEAFF
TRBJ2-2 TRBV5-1 CASSWTGLEAGELFF
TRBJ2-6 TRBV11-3 CASSKSQGAYGANVLTF
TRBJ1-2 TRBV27 CASSWNGQSYGYTF
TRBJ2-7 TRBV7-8 CASSLTKSYEQYF
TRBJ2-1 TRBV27 CASSPRGGGYTERNEQFF
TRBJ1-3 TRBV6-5 CASLLPGIGNTIYF
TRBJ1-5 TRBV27 CASSAHKQVLSNQPQHF
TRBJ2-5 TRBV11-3 CASSQTGETQYF
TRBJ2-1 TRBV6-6 CASRATSGGAINEQFF
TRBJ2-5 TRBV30 CAWSVLRGKETQYF
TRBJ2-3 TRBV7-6 CASSLSAGALDTQYF
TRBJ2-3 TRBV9 CASSVVSGGNLHTQYF
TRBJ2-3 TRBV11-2 CASSLGLADTQYF
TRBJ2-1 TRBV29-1 CSVDFRRNTRAVGEQFF
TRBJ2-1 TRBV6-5 CASREGTGGYNEQFF
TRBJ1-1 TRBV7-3 CASSLIPWTGGKNTEAFF
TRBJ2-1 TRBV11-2 CASSWTGKFYEQFF
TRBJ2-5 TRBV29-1 CSGSTGGEETQYF
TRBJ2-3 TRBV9 CASSVRPGQGGFTDTQYF
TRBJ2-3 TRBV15 CATSRPPPGRGASRDTQYF
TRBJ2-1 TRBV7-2 CASSFLPGNNEQFF
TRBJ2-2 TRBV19 CASSIDPGVMAGELFF
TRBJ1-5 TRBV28 CASRQYSNQPQHF